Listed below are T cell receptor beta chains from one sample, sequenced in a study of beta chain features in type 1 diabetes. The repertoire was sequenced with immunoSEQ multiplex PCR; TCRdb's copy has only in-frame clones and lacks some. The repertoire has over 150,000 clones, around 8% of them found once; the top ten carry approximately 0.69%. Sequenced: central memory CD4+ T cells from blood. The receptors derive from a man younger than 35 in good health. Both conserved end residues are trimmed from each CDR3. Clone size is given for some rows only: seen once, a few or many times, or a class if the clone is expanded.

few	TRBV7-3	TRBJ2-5	ASSLTRTSGREETQY
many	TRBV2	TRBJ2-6	ASDNSGANVLT
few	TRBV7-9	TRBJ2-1	ASSRGTGGNNEQF
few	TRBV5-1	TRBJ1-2	ASSVRDRGYGYT
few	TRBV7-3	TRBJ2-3	ASSLQGSRATDTQY
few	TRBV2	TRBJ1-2	ASSSTGREDARYT
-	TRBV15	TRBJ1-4	ATSRYRGVTNEKLF
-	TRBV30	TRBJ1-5	AWSAGSLSGGQPQH
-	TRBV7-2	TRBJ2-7	ASSLYQNEQY
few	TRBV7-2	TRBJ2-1	ASSSGTGVYEQF
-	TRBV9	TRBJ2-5	ASSRDRVETQY
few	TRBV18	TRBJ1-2	ASSPPSEGAGYT
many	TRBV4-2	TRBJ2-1	ASSLNTASGGTYNEQF
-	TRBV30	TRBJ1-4	AWSSLGMNEKLF
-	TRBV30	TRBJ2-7	AWSAGYEQY
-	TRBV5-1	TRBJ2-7	ASSLGQNANYEQY
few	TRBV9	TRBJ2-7	ASSVVAGEQY
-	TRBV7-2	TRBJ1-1	ASSTGQNTEAF
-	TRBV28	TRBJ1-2	ASTLHQGYGYT
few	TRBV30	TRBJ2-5	AWTPLGTARETQY
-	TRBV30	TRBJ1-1	AYDRGSGTEAF
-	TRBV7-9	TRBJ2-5	ASSLILASQETQY
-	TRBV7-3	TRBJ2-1	ASSLTGTGVNEQF
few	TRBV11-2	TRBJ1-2	ASSLRSPGVKGIGYT
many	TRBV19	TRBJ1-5	ASRPGQARGAQH
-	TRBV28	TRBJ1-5	ASSLRDSFKSQH
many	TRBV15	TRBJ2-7	ATSRDRRSYEQY
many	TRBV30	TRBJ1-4	AWSVRDRGNEKLF
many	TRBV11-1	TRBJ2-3	ASSFSGTRLDTQY
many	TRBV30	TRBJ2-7	AWSVRPNYEQY
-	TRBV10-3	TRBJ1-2	AIREDRNYGYT
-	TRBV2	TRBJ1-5	ASSYQGNQPQH
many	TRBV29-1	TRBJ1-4	SAGDRTNEKLF
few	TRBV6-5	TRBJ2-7	ASNTGTGINEQY
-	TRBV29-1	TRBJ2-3	SAIFQGADTQY
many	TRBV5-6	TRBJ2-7	ASSFWGLGAYEQY
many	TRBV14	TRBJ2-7	ASSHGWTGQTYEQY
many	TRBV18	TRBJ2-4	ASSPDSGNIQY
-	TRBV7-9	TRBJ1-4	ASSPLAGEKLF
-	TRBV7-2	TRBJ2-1	ASSRESRYSSGRAGEQF
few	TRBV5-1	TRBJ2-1	ARSRLAEYNEQF
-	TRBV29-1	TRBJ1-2	SAQQAPNYGYT
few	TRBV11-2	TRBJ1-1	ASSLAPQGVSFTEAF
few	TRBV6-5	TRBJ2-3	ASSEAGQADTQY
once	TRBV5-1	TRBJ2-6	ASSRYSGANVLT
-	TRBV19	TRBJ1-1	ASSLGQGASEAF
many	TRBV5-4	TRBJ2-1	ASSLGGGAGNEQF
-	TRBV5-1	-	ASSRPPDYEQY
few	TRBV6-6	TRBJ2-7	ASSRPGNNYEQY
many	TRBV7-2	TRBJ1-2	ASSSGAGVLRGYT
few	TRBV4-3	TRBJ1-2	ASSQEDRAGHSYT